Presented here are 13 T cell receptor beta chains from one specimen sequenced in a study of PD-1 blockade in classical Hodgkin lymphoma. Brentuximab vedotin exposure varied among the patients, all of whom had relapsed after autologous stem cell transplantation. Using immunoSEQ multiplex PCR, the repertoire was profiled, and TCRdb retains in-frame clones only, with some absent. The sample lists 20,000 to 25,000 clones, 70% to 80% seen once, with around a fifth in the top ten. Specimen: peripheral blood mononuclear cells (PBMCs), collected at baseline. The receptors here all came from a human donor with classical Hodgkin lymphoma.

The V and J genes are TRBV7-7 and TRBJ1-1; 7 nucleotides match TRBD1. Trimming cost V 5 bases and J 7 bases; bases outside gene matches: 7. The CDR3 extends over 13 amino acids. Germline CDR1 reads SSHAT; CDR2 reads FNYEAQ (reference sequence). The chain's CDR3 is CASSINGTVEAFF. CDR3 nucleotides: TGTGCCAGCAGCATAAACGGGACAGTTGAAGCTTTCTTT.

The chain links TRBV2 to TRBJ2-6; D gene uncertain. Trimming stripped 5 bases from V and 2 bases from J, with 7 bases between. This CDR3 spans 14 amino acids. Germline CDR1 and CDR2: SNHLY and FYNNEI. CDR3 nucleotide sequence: TGTGCCAGCAGTCTCCAGGCTGGGGCCAACGTCCTGACTTTC. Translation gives CASSLQAGANVLTF.

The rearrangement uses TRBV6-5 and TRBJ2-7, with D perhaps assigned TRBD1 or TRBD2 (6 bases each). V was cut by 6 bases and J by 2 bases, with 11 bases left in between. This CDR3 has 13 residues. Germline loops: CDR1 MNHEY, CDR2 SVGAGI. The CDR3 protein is CASRGGPPYEQYF. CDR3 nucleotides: TGTGCCAGCAGAGGGGGGCCCCCCTACGAGCAGTACTTC.

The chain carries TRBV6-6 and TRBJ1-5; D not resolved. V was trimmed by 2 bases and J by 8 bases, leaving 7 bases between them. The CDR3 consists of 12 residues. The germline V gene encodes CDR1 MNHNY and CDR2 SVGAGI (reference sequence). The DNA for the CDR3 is TGTGCCAGCAGTTACGTTGGGGAGCCCCAGCATTTT. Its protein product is CASSYVGEPQHF.

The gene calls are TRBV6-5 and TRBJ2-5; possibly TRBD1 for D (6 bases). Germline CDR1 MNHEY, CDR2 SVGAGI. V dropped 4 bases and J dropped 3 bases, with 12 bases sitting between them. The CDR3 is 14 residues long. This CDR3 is CASSSYRDKETQYF. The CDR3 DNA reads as TGTGCCAGCAGTTCGTACCGGGACAAAGAGACCCAGTACTTC.

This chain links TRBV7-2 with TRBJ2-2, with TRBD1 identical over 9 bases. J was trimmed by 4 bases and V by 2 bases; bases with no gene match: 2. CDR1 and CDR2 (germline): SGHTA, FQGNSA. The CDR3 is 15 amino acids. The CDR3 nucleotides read TGTGCCAGCAGCTTAAACAGGGGGCGCACCGGGGAGCTGTTTTTT. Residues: CASSLNRGRTGELFF.

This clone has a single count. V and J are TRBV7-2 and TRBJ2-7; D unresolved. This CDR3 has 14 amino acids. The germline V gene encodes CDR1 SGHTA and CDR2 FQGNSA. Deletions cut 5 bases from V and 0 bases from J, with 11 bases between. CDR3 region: CASSPSQSSYEQYF. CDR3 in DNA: TGTGCCAGCAGCCCAAGCCAGAGCTCCTACGAGCAGTACTTC.

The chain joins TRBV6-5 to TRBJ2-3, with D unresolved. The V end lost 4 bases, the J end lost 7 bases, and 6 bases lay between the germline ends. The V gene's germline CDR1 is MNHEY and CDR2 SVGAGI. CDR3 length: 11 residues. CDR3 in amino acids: CASSFQNTQYF. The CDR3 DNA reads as TGTGCCAGCAGTTTTCAGAATACGCAGTATTTT.

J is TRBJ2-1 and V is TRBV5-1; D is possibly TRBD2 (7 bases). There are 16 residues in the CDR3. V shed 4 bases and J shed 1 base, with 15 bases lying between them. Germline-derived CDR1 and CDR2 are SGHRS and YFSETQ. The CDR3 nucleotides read TGCGCCAGCAGCGGTGGGACTACAGGGTCCTACAATGAGCAGTTCTTC. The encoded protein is CASSGGTTGSYNEQFF.

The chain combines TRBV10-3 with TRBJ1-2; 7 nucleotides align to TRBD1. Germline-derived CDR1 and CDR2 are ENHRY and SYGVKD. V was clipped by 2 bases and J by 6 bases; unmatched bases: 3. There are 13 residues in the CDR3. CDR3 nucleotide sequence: TGTGCCATCAGTGAGACAGGGGCCAATGGCTACACCTTC. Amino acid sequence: CAISETGANGYTF.

CDR3 nucleotides: TGTGCCAGTAACGGGGGTTGGACAGATACGCAGTATTTT. Protein product: CASNGGWTDTQYF. The chain employs TRBV19 and TRBJ2-3, with D possibly being TRBD2 (6 bases). This CDR3 is 13 amino acids long. The V end lost 7 bases, the J end lost 3 bases, and 11 bases lay between the germline ends. CDR1 is LNHDA, CDR2 SQIVND, per germline (reference sequence).

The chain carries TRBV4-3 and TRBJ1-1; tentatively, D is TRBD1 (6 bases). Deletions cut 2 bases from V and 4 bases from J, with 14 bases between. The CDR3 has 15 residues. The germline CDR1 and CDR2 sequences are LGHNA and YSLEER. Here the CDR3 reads CASSQNVNRVTEAFF. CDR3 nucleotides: TGCGCCAGCAGCCAAAACGTAAACAGGGTCACTGAAGCTTTCTTT.

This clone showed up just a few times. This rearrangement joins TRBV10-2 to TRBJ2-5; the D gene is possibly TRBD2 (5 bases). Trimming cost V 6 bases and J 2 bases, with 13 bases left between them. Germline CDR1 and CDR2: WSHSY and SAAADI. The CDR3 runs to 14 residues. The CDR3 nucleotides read TGCGCCAGCAGCGTACTAGGGTGGCAAGAGACCCAGTACTTC. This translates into CASSVLGWQETQYF.